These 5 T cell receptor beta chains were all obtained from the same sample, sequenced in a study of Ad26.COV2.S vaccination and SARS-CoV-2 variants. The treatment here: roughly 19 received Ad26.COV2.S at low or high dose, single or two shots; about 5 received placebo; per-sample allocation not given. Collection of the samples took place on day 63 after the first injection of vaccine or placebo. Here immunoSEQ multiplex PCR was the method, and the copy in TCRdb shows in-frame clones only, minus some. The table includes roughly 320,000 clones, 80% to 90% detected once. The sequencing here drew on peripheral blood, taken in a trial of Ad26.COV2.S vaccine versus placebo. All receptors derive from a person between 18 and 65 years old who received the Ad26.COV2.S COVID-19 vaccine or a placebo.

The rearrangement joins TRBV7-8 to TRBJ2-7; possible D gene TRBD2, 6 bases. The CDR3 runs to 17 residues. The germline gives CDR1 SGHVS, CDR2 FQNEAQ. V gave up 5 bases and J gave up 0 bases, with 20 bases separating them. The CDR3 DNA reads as TGTGCCAGCAGCACCATAACCGGGGCGGGGAGCTCCTACGAGCAGTACTTC. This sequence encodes CASSTITGAGSSYEQYF. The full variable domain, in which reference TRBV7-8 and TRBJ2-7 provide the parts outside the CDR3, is GAGVSQSPRYKVAKRGQDVALRCDPISGHVSLFWYQQALGQGPEFLTYFQNEAQLDKSGLPSDRFFAERPEGSVSTLKIQRTQQEDSAVYLCASSTITGAGSSYEQYFGPGTRLTVT.

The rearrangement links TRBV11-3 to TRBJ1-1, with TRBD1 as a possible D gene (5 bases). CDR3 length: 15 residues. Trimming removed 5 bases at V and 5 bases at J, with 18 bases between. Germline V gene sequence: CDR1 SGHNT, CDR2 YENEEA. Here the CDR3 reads CASSPSPGRGTEAFF. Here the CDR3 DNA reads TGTGCCAGCAGCCCAAGCCCCGGCCGGGGGACTGAAGCTTTCTTT.

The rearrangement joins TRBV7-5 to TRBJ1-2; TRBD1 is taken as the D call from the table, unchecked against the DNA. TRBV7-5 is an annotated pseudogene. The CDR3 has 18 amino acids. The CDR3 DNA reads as TGTGCCAGAAGCTTAGTAGGTGAGGATGGACAGGACAACTATGGCTACACCTTC. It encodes CARSLVGEDGQDNYGYTF.

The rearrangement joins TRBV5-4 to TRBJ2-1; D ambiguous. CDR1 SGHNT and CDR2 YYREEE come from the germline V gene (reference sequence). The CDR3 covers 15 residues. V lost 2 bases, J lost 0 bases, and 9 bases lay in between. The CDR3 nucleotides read TGTGCCAGCAGCTTCACACGTAGCTCCTACAATGAGCAGTTCTTC. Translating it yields CASSFTRSSYNEQFF.

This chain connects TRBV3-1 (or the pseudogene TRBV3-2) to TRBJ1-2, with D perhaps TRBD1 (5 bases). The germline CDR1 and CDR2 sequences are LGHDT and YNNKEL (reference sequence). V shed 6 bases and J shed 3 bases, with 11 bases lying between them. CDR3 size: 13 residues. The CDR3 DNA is TGTGCCAGCAGACCCGGACAAGACTATGGCTACACCTTC. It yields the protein CASRPGQDYGYTF.